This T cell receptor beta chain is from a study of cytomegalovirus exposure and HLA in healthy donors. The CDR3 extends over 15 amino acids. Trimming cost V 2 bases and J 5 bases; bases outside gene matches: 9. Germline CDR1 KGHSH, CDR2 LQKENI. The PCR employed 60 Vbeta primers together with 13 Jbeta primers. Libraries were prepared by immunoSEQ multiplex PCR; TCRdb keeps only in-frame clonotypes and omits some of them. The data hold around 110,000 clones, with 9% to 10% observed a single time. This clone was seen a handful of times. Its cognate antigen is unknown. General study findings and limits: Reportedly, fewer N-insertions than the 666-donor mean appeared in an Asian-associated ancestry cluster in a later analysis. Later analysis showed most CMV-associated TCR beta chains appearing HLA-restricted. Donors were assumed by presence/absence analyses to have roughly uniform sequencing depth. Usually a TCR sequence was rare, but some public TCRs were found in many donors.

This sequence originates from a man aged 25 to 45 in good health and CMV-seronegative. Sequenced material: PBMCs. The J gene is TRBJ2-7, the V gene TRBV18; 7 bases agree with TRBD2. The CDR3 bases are TGTGCCAGCTCACCAGAGGCGGGAGCTACCAACGAGCAGTACTTC. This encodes CASSPEAGATNEQYF.